These 14 T cell receptor beta chains were sequenced from one sample in a study of tumor-infiltrating lymphocytes in localized non-small cell lung cancer. The protocol was immunoSEQ multiplex PCR, while the TCRdb copy is restricted to in-frame clones and leaves out a portion. The sample includes 15,000 to 20,000 clones, 70% to 75% of them seen just once. Sequenced material: lung tumor tissue. The receptor source for this set is a human donor with non-small cell lung cancer.

This chain connects TRBV19 to TRBJ2-5; 8 positions match TRBD1. The CDR3 contains 15 residues. V was pared by 4 bases and J by 2 bases, with 6 bases of the junction left unmatched. Germline values: CDR1 LNHDA, CDR2 SQIVND (reference sequence). CDR3 protein: CASSTQGTGQETQYF. The CDR3, as DNA: TGTGCCAGTAGTACCCAAGGGACAGGACAAGAGACCCAGTACTTC.

The CDR3 loop is CATSFRQNNEQFF. Written as DNA, the CDR3 is TGTGCCACCAGCTTCCGACAGAACAATGAGCAGTTCTTC. The chain combines TRBV15 with TRBJ2-1; D might be TRBD1 (5 bases). The CDR3 consists of 13 residues. The V end was cut by 5 bases, the J end by 5 bases, with 10 bases between. Germline CDR1 and CDR2: LNHNV and YYDKDF (reference sequence).

The chain carries TRBV2 and TRBJ2-3; perhaps TRBD1 as D (5 bases). Trimming removed 3 bases from V and 2 bases from J, with 15 bases in between. CDR1 is SNHLY and CDR2 is FYNNEI in the germline V gene. The CDR3 loop spans 16 amino acids. CDR3 amino acids: CASSDTKDTVTDTQYF. The CDR3 DNA follows: TGTGCCAGCAGTGACACCAAGGACACAGTCACAGATACGCAGTATTTT.

This clone was seen only a few times. The rearrangement uses TRBV19 and TRBJ2-5; either TRBD1 or TRBD2 may supply D (6 bases each). Trimming took off 5 bases at V and 2 bases at J, with 12 bases between the two ends. CDR1 and CDR2 (germline): LNHDA, SQIVND (reference sequence). This CDR3 is built from 14 residues. The CDR3 loop reads CASSAGDSQETQYF. Written as DNA, the CDR3 is TGTGCCAGTAGTGCAGGGGACTCGCAAGAGACCCAGTACTTC.

The V gene is TRBV4-1, the J gene TRBJ2-5, with D unresolved. The J call could be wrong; TRBJ2-7 is a better fit for the DNA end. The germline gives CDR1 MGHRA, CDR2 YSYEKL. CDR3 length equals 14 residues. CDR3 sequence reads: CASSQHIRVYEQYF. CDR3 DNA: TGCGCCAGCAGCCAACACATTCGGGTCTACGAGCAGTACTTC.

The gene calls are TRBV7-3 and TRBJ1-2; D remains ambiguous. Germline V gives CDR1 SGHTA, CDR2 FQGTGA. The CDR3 is made up of 14 amino acids. V shed 4 bases and J shed 4 bases, with 13 bases lying between them. CDR3 sequence: CASSSGRTGYGYTF. CDR3 sequence (DNA): TGTGCCAGCAGCTCAGGACGTACGGGCTATGGCTACACCTTC.

The V and J genes are TRBV30 and TRBJ2-7, with D perhaps assigned TRBD1 or TRBD2 (5 bases each). This CDR3 contains 13 residues. The ends were cut back, 4 bases at V and 6 bases at J, with 16 bases in the middle. Per germline, CDR1 GTSNPN and CDR2 SVGIG (reference sequence). CDR3: CAWKSGQWTEQYF. CDR3 DNA: TGTGCCTGGAAGTCGGGGCAGTGGACCGAGCAGTACTTC.

This clone has just a few counts. The rearrangement uses TRBV29-1 and TRBJ2-1; 7 bases match TRBD2. Germline V gene lookup returns CDR1 SQVTM and CDR2 ANQGSEA. The V segment lost 7 bases and the J segment 6 bases; nucleotides outside the gene matches: 9. The CDR3 spans 13 residues. The DNA of the CDR3 is TGCAGCGCCAGACTAGCCTCAGGCAATGAGCAGTTCTTC. As protein: CSARLASGNEQFF.

The chain carries TRBV30 and TRBJ1-2; TRBD1 is a possible D gene (5 bases). CDR1 is GTSNPN and CDR2 is SVGIG in the germline V gene (reference sequence). This CDR3 spans 15 amino acids. Trimming left V 1 base short and J 0 bases short, with 12 bases between. CDR3 region: CAWSDPGQTNYGYTF. The CDR3 nucleotides are TGTGCCTGGAGTGATCCCGGACAAACTAACTATGGCTACACCTTC.

In this sample, this clone turned up once. The chain has TRBV5-4 and TRBJ1-4, with D possibly TRBD1 on 5 matching bases. From germline, CDR1 is SGHNT and CDR2 YYREEE (reference sequence). This CDR3 region has 13 residues. V was shortened by 0 bases and J by 6 bases, with 6 bases between the two germline ends. Written as DNA, the CDR3 is TGTGCCAGCAGCTTGGGGACACATGAAAAACTGTTTTTT. It codes for CASSLGTHEKLFF.

V gene TRBV28 combines with J gene TRBJ2-7; D is uncertain. The CDR3 has 12 residues. V lost 4 bases to trimming and J lost 3 bases, with 7 bases between them. CDR1 MDHEN and CDR2 SYDVKM come from the germline V gene. CDR3 sequence: CASSSDFYEQYF. CDR3 DNA: TGTGCCAGCAGTTCCGATTTCTACGAGCAGTACTTC.

The chain carries TRBV4-1 and TRBJ2-2; 15 nucleotides line up with TRBD2. J gave up 0 bases and V 4 bases, and 9 bases lay outside the gene matches. Per germline, CDR1 MGHRA and CDR2 YSYEKL. The CDR3 has 20 amino acids. The CDR3 DNA reads TGCGCCAGCAGCCGAAAAACGGGACTAGCGGGGGGTACGAACACCGGGGAGCTGTTTTTT. Its protein is CASSRKTGLAGGTNTGELFF.

The CDR3: CSVSGQWNTEAFF. For the CDR3, the DNA is TGCAGCGTGTCGGGACAGTGGAACACTGAAGCTTTCTTT. The chain couples TRBV29-1 to TRBJ1-1, with 7 positions matching TRBD1. This CDR3 region has 13 residues. Germline V lookup: CDR1 SQVTM, CDR2 ANQGSEA. Losses at the gene ends were 6 bases for V and 1 base for J; bases not matched to a gene: 5.

V usage is TRBV30 and J usage is TRBJ2-6; possibly TRBD1 or TRBD2 for D (5 bases each). The CDR3 extends over 15 amino acids. The germline gives CDR1 GTSNPN, CDR2 SVGIG (reference sequence). V shed 1 base and J shed 0 bases, with 7 bases lying between them. CDR3 coding DNA: TGTGCCTGGAGTGAGAGGGGCTCTGGGGCCAACGTCCTGACTTTC. Translated: CAWSERGSGANVLTF.